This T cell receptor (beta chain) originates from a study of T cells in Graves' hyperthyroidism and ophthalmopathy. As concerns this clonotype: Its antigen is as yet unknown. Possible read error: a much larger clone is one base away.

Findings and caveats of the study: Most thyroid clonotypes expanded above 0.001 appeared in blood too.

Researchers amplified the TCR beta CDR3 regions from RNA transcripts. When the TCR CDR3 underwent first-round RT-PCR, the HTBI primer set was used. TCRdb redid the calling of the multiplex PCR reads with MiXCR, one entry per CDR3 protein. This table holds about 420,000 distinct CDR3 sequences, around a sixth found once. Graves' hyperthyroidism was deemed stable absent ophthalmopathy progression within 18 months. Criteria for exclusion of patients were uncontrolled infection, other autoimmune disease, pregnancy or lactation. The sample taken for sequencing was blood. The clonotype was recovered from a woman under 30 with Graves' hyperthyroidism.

The CDR3 spells CASRGTETQYF. The CDR3 DNA follows: TGTGCCAGCAGGGGAACAGAGACCCAGTACTTC. This rearrangement joins TRBV28 to TRBJ2-5; D is ambiguous. V lost 6 bases and J lost 4, with 6 bases in between. The CDR3 is 11 residues long. Germline V gene lookup returns CDR1 MDHEN and CDR2 SYDVKM.